The rows below give T cell receptor beta chains drawn from one sample of a study of long-term antiretroviral therapy in people with HIV. The repertoire was sequenced with immunoSEQ multiplex PCR; TCRdb's copy has only in-frame clones and lacks some. The sample contains 15,000 or so clones, about nine tenths of which appear only once. The material was unsorted PBMCs, obtained 0.6 years after starting antiretroviral therapy. The receptors come from a woman in her thirties or forties with HIV. CDR3s include the opening cysteine and the closing phenylalanine or tryptophan. D genes are given only for firm matches. Clone size is stated in some rows and not others, as once, few, many or a class when expanded.

clone_size: -; j_call: TRBJ2-5; d_call: -; v_call: TRBV6-6; cdr3_aa: CASSQSGGGQKETQYF; cdr3_nt: TGTGCCAGCAGCCAGTCAGGGGGGGGCCAGAAGGAGACCCAGTACTTC
clone_size: -; j_call: TRBJ1-5; d_call: -; v_call: TRBV6-6; cdr3_aa: CASSYDRIQPQHF; cdr3_nt: TGTGCCAGCAGTTACGATCGGATTCAGCCCCAGCATTTT
clone_size: -; j_call: TRBJ2-5; d_call: TRBD2; v_call: TRBV10-3; cdr3_aa: CAISESRGTFRETQYF; cdr3_nt: TGTGCCATCAGTGAGTCGCGGGGGACTTTTCGGGAGACCCAGTACTTC
clone_size: -; j_call: TRBJ2-2; d_call: -; v_call: TRBV5-4; cdr3_aa: CASSYSAGALTGELFF; cdr3_nt: TGTGCCAGCAGCTATTCGGCAGGGGCGCTAACCGGGGAGCTGTTTTTT
clone_size: -; j_call: TRBJ1-5; d_call: -; v_call: TRBV5-6; cdr3_aa: CASSLGFSSSQPQHF; cdr3_nt: TGTGCCAGCAGCCTCGGCTTCTCCTCGTCTCAGCCCCAGCATTTT
clone_size: -; j_call: TRBJ2-7; d_call: TRBD1; v_call: TRBV19; cdr3_aa: CASTGTGLGEQYF; cdr3_nt: TGTGCCAGTACGGGGACAGGGTTGGGCGAGCAGTACTTC
clone_size: -; j_call: TRBJ1-6; d_call: -; v_call: TRBV4-1; cdr3_aa: CASSLTGASVNSPLHF; cdr3_nt: TGCGCCAGCAGCCTAACCGGGGCCTCAGTCAATTCACCCCTCCACTTT
clone_size: few; j_call: TRBJ1-2; d_call: -; v_call: TRBV5-1; cdr3_aa: CASSLERQGPNYGYTF; cdr3_nt: TGCGCCAGCAGCTTGGAGAGGCAGGGACCTAACTATGGCTACACCTTC
clone_size: -; j_call: TRBJ1-1; d_call: -; v_call: TRBV29-1; cdr3_aa: CSVGENTEAFF; cdr3_nt: TGCAGCGTTGGAGAGAACACTGAAGCTTTCTTT
clone_size: -; j_call: TRBJ2-7; d_call: TRBD1; v_call: TRBV18; cdr3_aa: CASSTGAGGERTYEQYF; cdr3_nt: TGTGCCAGCTCAACCGGGGCAGGGGGCGAGAGGACCTACGAGCAGTACTTC
clone_size: once; j_call: TRBJ2-2; d_call: TRBD1; v_call: TRBV7-6; cdr3_aa: CASRGQGGETGELFF; cdr3_nt: TGTGCCAGCAGGGGACAGGGCGGAGAAACCGGGGAGCTGTTTTTT
clone_size: -; j_call: TRBJ1-1; d_call: -; v_call: TRBV27; cdr3_aa: CASSLGRNTEAFF; cdr3_nt: TGTGCCAGCAGTTTAGGTAGGAACACTGAAGCTTTCTTT
clone_size: -; j_call: TRBJ2-2; d_call: TRBD1; v_call: TRBV7-2; cdr3_aa: CASSLHRGTGELFF; cdr3_nt: TGTGCCAGCAGCTTACACAGGGGGACCGGGGAGCTGTTTTTT
clone_size: -; j_call: TRBJ1-1; d_call: TRBD1; v_call: TRBV9; cdr3_aa: CASSVVTGVGAEAFF; cdr3_nt: TGTGCCAGCAGCGTAGTGACAGGGGTGGGGGCTGAAGCTTTCTTT
clone_size: -; j_call: TRBJ2-6; d_call: TRBD2; v_call: TRBV30; cdr3_aa: CALSGGAVGANVLTF; cdr3_nt: TGTGCCCTTAGCGGGGGGGCCGTTGGGGCCAACGTCCTGACTTTC
clone_size: -; j_call: TRBJ2-3; d_call: -; v_call: TRBV19; cdr3_aa: CASKGSDTQYF; cdr3_nt: TGTGCCAGTAAAGGGTCAGATACGCAGTATTTT
clone_size: -; j_call: TRBJ2-1; d_call: TRBD2; v_call: TRBV18; cdr3_aa: CASSPRSSSGALSYNEQFF; cdr3_nt: TGTGCCAGCTCACCACGGTCATCTAGCGGGGCGCTCTCCTACAATGAGCAGTTCTTC
clone_size: -; j_call: TRBJ1-4; d_call: -; v_call: TRBV4-1; cdr3_aa: CASSQGATGGKEKLFF; cdr3_nt: TGCGCCAGCAGCCAGGGGGCGACGGGGGGCAAGGAAAAACTGTTTTTT
clone_size: -; j_call: TRBJ1-2; d_call: -; v_call: TRBV19; cdr3_aa: CASSTLSLGGTGYTF; cdr3_nt: TGTGCCAGTAGTACTTTAAGCCTCGGGGGTACTGGCTACACCTTC
clone_size: once; j_call: TRBJ2-2; d_call: -; v_call: TRBV5-1; cdr3_aa: CASTQTDNTGELFF; cdr3_nt: TGCGCCAGCACCCAGACAGATAACACCGGGGAGCTGTTTTTT
clone_size: -; j_call: TRBJ2-1; d_call: -; v_call: TRBV30; cdr3_aa: CAWSRDYNEQFF; cdr3_nt: TGTGCCTGGAGTCGCGACTACAATGAGCAGTTCTTC
clone_size: -; j_call: TRBJ1-3; d_call: -; v_call: TRBV9; cdr3_aa: CASSAGTDSGNTIYF; cdr3_nt: TGTGCCAGCAGCGCCGGGACCGACTCTGGAAACACCATATATTTT
clone_size: -; j_call: TRBJ1-5; d_call: -; v_call: TRBV7-3; cdr3_aa: CASSLGGNNQPQHF; cdr3_nt: TGTGCCAGCAGCTTAGGGGGAAACAATCAGCCCCAGCATTTT
clone_size: once; j_call: TRBJ1-2; d_call: -; v_call: TRBV2; cdr3_aa: CASRPPTGQLTSTIYGYTF; cdr3_nt: TGTGCCAGCAGACCACCCACCGGACAGCTCACATCCACGATCTATGGCTACACCTTC
clone_size: once; j_call: TRBJ1-2; d_call: -; v_call: TRBV19; cdr3_aa: CASSPDRWNYGYTF; cdr3_nt: TGTGCCAGTAGTCCGGACCGGTGGAACTATGGCTACACCTTC
clone_size: few; j_call: TRBJ1-2; d_call: TRBD1; v_call: TRBV7-9; cdr3_aa: CASSATYGTDYGYTF; cdr3_nt: TGTGCCAGCAGCGCGACCTACGGGACAGACTATGGCTACACCTTC
clone_size: -; j_call: TRBJ1-6; d_call: TRBD1; v_call: TRBV5-4; cdr3_aa: CASSSQGAASPLHF; cdr3_nt: TGTGCCAGCAGTTCACAGGGGGCAGCTTCACCCCTCCACTTT
clone_size: -; j_call: TRBJ2-5; d_call: TRBD1; v_call: TRBV5-1; cdr3_aa: CASHELTGGETQYF; cdr3_nt: TGCGCCAGCCACGAACTCACAGGGGGAGAGACCCAGTACTTC
clone_size: few; j_call: TRBJ1-5; d_call: -; v_call: TRBV7-2; cdr3_aa: CASQRGSNQPQHF; cdr3_nt: TGTGCCAGCCAAAGGGGTAGCAATCAGCCCCAGCATTTT
clone_size: -; j_call: TRBJ1-1; d_call: -; v_call: TRBV18; cdr3_aa: CASSPGREEAQAFF; cdr3_nt: TGTGCCAGCTCACCGGGAAGGGAAGAGGCCCAAGCTTTCTTT
clone_size: -; j_call: TRBJ2-7; d_call: -; v_call: TRBV7-9; cdr3_aa: CASSYGQYEQYF; cdr3_nt: TGTGCCAGCAGCTACGGACAGTACGAGCAGTACTTC
clone_size: -; j_call: TRBJ1-3; d_call: -; v_call: TRBV10-3; cdr3_aa: CAISEDSWSSGNTIYF; cdr3_nt: TGTGCCATCAGTGAGGATAGTTGGAGCTCTGGAAACACCATATATTTT
clone_size: once; j_call: TRBJ2-4; d_call: -; v_call: TRBV7-9; cdr3_aa: CASTPVLGQTTNIQYF; cdr3_nt: TGTGCCAGCACCCCCGTGCTAGGACAAACGACGAACATTCAGTACTTC
clone_size: -; j_call: TRBJ1-2; d_call: -; v_call: TRBV5-5; cdr3_aa: CASSRRDNDGYTF; cdr3_nt: TGTGCCAGCAGCCGCCGGGACAATGATGGCTACACCTTC
clone_size: few; j_call: TRBJ2-7; d_call: TRBD1; v_call: TRBV6-1; cdr3_aa: CASSEGTGIYEQYF; cdr3_nt: TGTGCCAGCAGTGAAGGGACAGGGATCTACGAGCAGTACTTC
clone_size: -; j_call: TRBJ1-1; d_call: TRBD1; v_call: TRBV7-2; cdr3_aa: CASSLRTGVNTEAFF; cdr3_nt: TGTGCCAGCAGCTTGAGGACAGGGGTGAACACTGAAGCTTTCTTT
clone_size: once; j_call: TRBJ2-5; d_call: -; v_call: TRBV7-7; cdr3_aa: CASSLGGTKEETQYF; cdr3_nt: TGTGCCAGCAGCTTAGGCGGGACAAAGGAAGAGACCCAGTACTTC
clone_size: once; j_call: TRBJ2-7; d_call: -; v_call: TRBV11-2; cdr3_aa: CASSLGSGPTYEQYF; cdr3_nt: TGTGCCAGCAGCTTAGGGTCAGGGCCTACCTACGAGCAGTACTTC
clone_size: -; j_call: TRBJ2-5; d_call: -; v_call: TRBV25-1; cdr3_aa: CASSESGRGIHQETQYF; cdr3_nt: TGTGCCAGCAGTGAATCGGGCAGGGGCATACATCAAGAGACCCAGTACTTC
clone_size: -; j_call: TRBJ1-4; d_call: -; v_call: TRBV10-3; cdr3_aa: CAIRDSDAGEKLFF; cdr3_nt: TGTGCCATCAGAGACAGCGACGCGGGTGAAAAACTGTTTTTT
clone_size: once; j_call: TRBJ1-4; d_call: -; v_call: TRBV19; cdr3_aa: CASSRSAATNEKLFF; cdr3_nt: TGTGCCAGTAGTAGGTCAGCTGCAACTAATGAAAAACTGTTTTTT
clone_size: -; j_call: TRBJ1-3; d_call: -; v_call: TRBV7-2; cdr3_aa: CASSLQGLSGNTIYF; cdr3_nt: TGTGCCAGCAGCTTACAGGGGCTTTCTGGAAACACCATATATTTT
clone_size: -; j_call: TRBJ2-3; d_call: -; v_call: TRBV4-2; cdr3_aa: CASSQDDLGTGTDTQYF; cdr3_nt: TGTGCCAGCAGCCAAGATGATCTCGGGACTGGCACAGATACGCAGTATTTT
clone_size: -; j_call: TRBJ1-1; d_call: -; v_call: TRBV5-1; cdr3_aa: CASSLAGRGQNTEAFF; cdr3_nt: TGCGCCAGCAGCTTGGCCGGCCGGGGGCAAAACACTGAAGCTTTCTTT
clone_size: -; j_call: TRBJ2-2; d_call: TRBD2; v_call: TRBV7-6; cdr3_aa: CASSSGTRGSNTGELFF; cdr3_nt: TGTGCCAGCAGCTCCGGGACTAGAGGATCGAACACCGGGGAGCTGTTTTTT
clone_size: -; j_call: TRBJ2-6; d_call: -; v_call: TRBV11-3; cdr3_aa: CASSLGRRVTRSF; cdr3_nt: TGTGCCAGCAGCTTAGGGCGCAGGGTGACCCGGTCTTTC
clone_size: -; j_call: TRBJ2-7; d_call: TRBD1; v_call: TRBV11-2; cdr3_aa: CASSPRQGISYEQYF; cdr3_nt: TGTGCCAGCAGCCCCAGACAGGGGATCTCCTACGAGCAGTACTTC
clone_size: once; j_call: TRBJ2-1; d_call: TRBD2; v_call: TRBV4-2; cdr3_aa: CASSQDMGTSGYVSSYNEQFF; cdr3_nt: TGTGCCAGCAGCCAAGATATGGGGACTAGCGGGTATGTGAGCTCCTACAATGAGCAGTTCTTC
clone_size: few; j_call: TRBJ1-2; d_call: -; v_call: TRBV18; cdr3_aa: CASSPGATKNYGYTF; cdr3_nt: TGTGCCAGCTCACCTGGCGCTACCAAAAACTATGGCTACACCTTC
clone_size: -; j_call: TRBJ2-2; d_call: -; v_call: TRBV4-3; cdr3_aa: CASSQGPGTGELFF; cdr3_nt: TGCGCCAGCAGCCAAGGCCCAGGCACCGGGGAGCTGTTTTTT
clone_size: -; j_call: TRBJ2-1; d_call: -; v_call: TRBV5-5; cdr3_aa: CASSLTQFSAWGDNEQFF; cdr3_nt: TGTGCCAGCAGCTTAACCCAATTCTCAGCCTGGGGAGACAATGAGCAGTTCTTC
clone_size: once; j_call: TRBJ2-1; d_call: TRBD2; v_call: TRBV14; cdr3_aa: CASSPRTSGGGQFF; cdr3_nt: TGTGCCAGCAGCCCCCGGACTAGCGGGGGAGGGCAGTTCTTC
clone_size: -; j_call: TRBJ2-7; d_call: -; v_call: TRBV18; cdr3_aa: CASSPWAGSLPSEQYF; cdr3_nt: TGTGCCAGCTCACCATGGGCAGGGTCGCTACCTAGTGAGCAGTACTTC
clone_size: -; j_call: TRBJ2-1; d_call: TRBD2; v_call: TRBV18; cdr3_aa: CASSLTSGSYNEQFF; cdr3_nt: TGTGCCAGCTCTTTGACTAGCGGCTCCTACAATGAGCAGTTCTTC
clone_size: -; j_call: TRBJ2-1; d_call: TRBD1; v_call: TRBV6-1; cdr3_aa: CASSPVGTGYGEQFF; cdr3_nt: TGTGCCAGCAGTCCTGTCGGGACAGGGTACGGTGAGCAGTTCTTC